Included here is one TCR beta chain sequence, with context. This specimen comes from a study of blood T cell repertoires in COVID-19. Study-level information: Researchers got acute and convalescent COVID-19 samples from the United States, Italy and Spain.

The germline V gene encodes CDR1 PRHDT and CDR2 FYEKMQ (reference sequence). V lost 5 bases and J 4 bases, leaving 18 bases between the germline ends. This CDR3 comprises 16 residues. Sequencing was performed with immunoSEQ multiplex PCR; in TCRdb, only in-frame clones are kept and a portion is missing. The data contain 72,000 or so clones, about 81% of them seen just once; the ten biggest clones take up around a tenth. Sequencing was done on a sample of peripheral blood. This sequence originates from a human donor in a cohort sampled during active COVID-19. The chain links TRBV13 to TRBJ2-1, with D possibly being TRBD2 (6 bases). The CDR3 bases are TGTGCCAGCAGCCTACCGGGACTGGAATATTACAATGAGCAGTTCTTC. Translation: CASSLPGLEYYNEQFF.